This TCR beta chain appears in the sequencing data of a study of T-cell memory formation after mild COVID-19. Study-level background: Largely donor-specific TCR clusters were found. General study points: The authors did not confirm SARS-CoV-2 specificity of second-wave clones peaking day 37. Pre-infection memory held some responding clones, suggesting pre-existing cross-reactive T cells responded.

As regards this clonotype: Its antigen is not identified.

Trimming removed 6 bases from V and 4 bases from J, with 15 bases in between. The CDR3 totals 14 residues. Germline lookup yields CDR1 MNHEY and CDR2 SVGAGI. 5'RACE with constant-segment primers built TCRalpha and TCRbeta cDNA libraries with UMIs. MiXCR, applied by TCRdb to the 5' RACE reads, yields one record per CDR3 protein. The sample consists of about 340,000 distinct CDR3 sequences, around 15% of them appearing once. The chain links TRBV6-5 to TRBJ1-2, with D tentatively TRBD1 (5 bases). This receptor was taken from a man in his late teens or twenties who had mild COVID-19 (a few samples of this study predate the infection). Cell type and time point are not known. The source material was PBMCs or a T cell subset sorted from them (not recorded which). This CDR3 is CASRTVAAAYGYTF. The CDR3, as DNA: TGTGCCAGCAGGACAGTCGCGGCGGCCTATGGCTACACCTTC.